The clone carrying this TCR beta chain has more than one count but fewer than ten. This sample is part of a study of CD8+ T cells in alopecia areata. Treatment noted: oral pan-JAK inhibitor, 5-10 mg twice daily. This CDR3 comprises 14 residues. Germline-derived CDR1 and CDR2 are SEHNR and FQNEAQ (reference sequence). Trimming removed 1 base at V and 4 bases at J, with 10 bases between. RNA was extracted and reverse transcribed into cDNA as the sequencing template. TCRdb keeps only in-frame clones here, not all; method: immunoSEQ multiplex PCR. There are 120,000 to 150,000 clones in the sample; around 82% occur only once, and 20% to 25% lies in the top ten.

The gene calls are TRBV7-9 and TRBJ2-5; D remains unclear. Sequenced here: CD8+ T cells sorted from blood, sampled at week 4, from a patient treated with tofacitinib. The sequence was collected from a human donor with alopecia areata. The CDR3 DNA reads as TGTGCCAGCAGCTTAGTTGGGCCCACAGAGACCCAGTACTTC. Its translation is CASSLVGPTETQYF.